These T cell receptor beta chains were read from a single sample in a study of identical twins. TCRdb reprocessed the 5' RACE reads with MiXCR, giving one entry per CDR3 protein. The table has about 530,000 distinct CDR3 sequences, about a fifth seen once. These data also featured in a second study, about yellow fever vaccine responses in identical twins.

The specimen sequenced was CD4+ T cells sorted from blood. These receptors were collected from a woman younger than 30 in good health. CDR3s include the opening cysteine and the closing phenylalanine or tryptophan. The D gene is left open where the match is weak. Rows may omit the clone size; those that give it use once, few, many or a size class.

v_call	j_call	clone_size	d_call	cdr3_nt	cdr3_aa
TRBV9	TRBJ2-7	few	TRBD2	TGTGCCAGCAGCCCGCGGTCCGGGACTAGCGGATACGAGCAGTACTTC	CASSPRSGTSGYEQYF
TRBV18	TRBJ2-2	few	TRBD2	TGTGCCAGCTCACCAACTAGCGGGAACGCCGCGAACACCGGGGAGCTGTTTTTT	CASSPTSGNAANTGELFF
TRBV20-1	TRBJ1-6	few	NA	TGCAGTGCTAGGACCTTTGGGGGGGCACCCCTCCACTTT	CSARTFGGAPLHF
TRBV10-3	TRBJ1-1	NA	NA	TGTGCCATCAAAGGTTGGGCAGACATGAACACTGAAGCTTTCTTT	CAIKGWADMNTEAFF
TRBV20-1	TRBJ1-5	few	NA	TGCAGTGCTAGACCTACAGGGACCCCAGCCAATCAGCCCCAGCATTTT	CSARPTGTPANQPQHF
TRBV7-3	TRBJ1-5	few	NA	TGTGCCAGCAGAGGTGGGGGAGCCGAGCGGCATTTT	CASRGGGAERHF
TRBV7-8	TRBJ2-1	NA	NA	TGTGCCAGCAGCTTAGAAGGGAGTCGACCCGGGCATGAGCAGTTCTTC	CASSLEGSRPGHEQFF
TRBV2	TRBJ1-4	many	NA	TGTGCCAGCAGTCGGGACGGGCAAAGCGAAAAACTGTTTTTT	CASSRDGQSEKLFF
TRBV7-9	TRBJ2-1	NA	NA	TGTGCCAGCAGTCCGGCGGGTATCTCGTCCTACAATGAGCAGTTCTTC	CASSPAGISSYNEQFF
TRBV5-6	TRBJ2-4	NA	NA	TGTGCCAGCAGCCTCGGCCTCGGAAACATTCAGTACTTC	CASSLGLGNIQYF
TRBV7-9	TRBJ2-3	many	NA	TGTGCCAGCAGCTTAGAAGGAACGAGCAGCACAGATACGCAGTATTTT	CASSLEGTSSTDTQYF
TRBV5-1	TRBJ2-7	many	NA	TGCGCCAGCAGCTTGGCAGGCAGATCCTACGAGCAGTACTTC	CASSLAGRSYEQYF
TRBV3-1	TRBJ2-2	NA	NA	TGTGCCACCTCCCTCTTCGGGACTTACAACACCGGGGAGCTGTTTTTT	CATSLFGTYNTGELFF
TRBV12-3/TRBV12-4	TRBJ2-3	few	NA	TGTGCCAGCAGTTTTAGAAGAGTGGTTACCAATACGCAGTATTTT	CASSFRRVVTNTQYF
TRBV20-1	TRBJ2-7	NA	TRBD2	TGCAGTGCTCCATTAACTAGCGGGGCTTCAAGCTCCTACGAGCAGTACTTC	CSAPLTSGASSSYEQYF
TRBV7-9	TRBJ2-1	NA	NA	TGTGCCAGCAGCATGCCCCCAACTAGCTACAATGAGCAGTTCTTC	CASSMPPTSYNEQFF
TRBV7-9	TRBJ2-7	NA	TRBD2	TGTGCCAGCAGCTTAGCAGCGGGAGCCTACGAGCAGTACTTC	CASSLAAGAYEQYF
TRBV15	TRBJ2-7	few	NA	TGTGCCACCAGCCCCGAGGGGGGACTATACGAGCAGTACTTC	CATSPEGGLYEQYF
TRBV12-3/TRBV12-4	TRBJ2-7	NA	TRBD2	TGTGCCAGCAGTGGACTAGCGGAGGGAGGGTACGAGCAGTACTTC	CASSGLAEGGYEQYF
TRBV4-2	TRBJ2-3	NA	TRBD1	TGTGCCAGCAGCCAAGTCCTAGGACAGGGGAGCACAGATACGCAGTATTTT	CASSQVLGQGSTDTQYF
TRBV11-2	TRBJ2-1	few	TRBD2	TGTGCCAGCAGCAGGGGGGCCGGGACTAGCGGAAACAATGAGCAGTTCTTC	CASSRGAGTSGNNEQFF
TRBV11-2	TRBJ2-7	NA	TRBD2	TGTGCCAGCAGCTTAGATGGACTAGCCGGCGAGCAGTACTTC	CASSLDGLAGEQYF